Each of the 32 T cell receptor beta chains below was sequenced from the same sample in a study of shared clonotypes between healthy human individuals. Assay used: immunoSEQ multiplex PCR; TCRdb lists only in-frame clones, some missing. The data contain under 600,000 clones, around 81% of them singletons. Specimen: PBMCs. The receptors were gathered from a woman in her thirties or forties in good health. Some clones in this sample may be carry-over from other donors' samples.

The CDR3 coding sequence is TGTGCCAGCAGTGGGGCCCAAGGCTATCAGCCCCAGCATTTT. It encodes CASSGAQGYQPQHF. The gene calls are TRBV28 and TRBJ1-5; D might be TRBD1 (5 bases). This CDR3 has 14 amino acids. The ends were cut back, 5 bases at V and 5 bases at J, with 13 bases in the middle. Germline V lookup: CDR1 MDHEN, CDR2 SYDVKM.

This rearrangement joins TRBV19 to TRBJ2-7; 8 nucleotides agree with TRBD1. The trim removed 4 bases at V and 5 bases at J, leaving 7 bases unmatched. Germline CDR1 is LNHDA and CDR2 is SQIVND (reference sequence). The CDR3 runs to 14 residues. The CDR3 DNA is TGTGCCAGTAGTACACCGGGACAGGCCCACGAGCAGTACTTC. Protein sequence: CASSTPGQAHEQYF. Looking up the rest from reference TRBV19 and TRBJ2-7 gives the full variable domain: DGGITQSPKYLFRKEGQNVTLSCEQNLNHDAMYWYRQDPGQGLRLIYYSQIVNDFQKGDIAEGYSVSREKKESFPLTVTSAQKNPTAFYLCASSTPGQAHEQYFGPGTRLTVT.

This clone occurred a few times. This CDR3 is also generated by other DNA sequences in the sample. The chain links TRBV18 to TRBJ2-3; D could derive from TRBD1 or TRBD2 (5 bases each). There are 12 residues in the CDR3. Trimming stripped 2 bases from V and 5 bases from J, with 5 bases between. Germline loops: CDR1 KGHSH, CDR2 LQKENI. DNA of the CDR3: TGTGCCAGCTCACCAGGGGGAGATACGCAGTATTTT. Encoded protein: CASSPGGDTQYF.

The genes are TRBV28 and TRBJ2-5; D unclear. The end of the DNA aligns better with TRBJ2-7, so the J call may be wrong. Germline-derived CDR1 and CDR2 are MDHEN and SYDVKM. The CDR3 runs 13 residues. The CDR3: CASFERSSYEQYF. CDR3 sequence (DNA): TGTGCCAGCTTTGAAAGAAGCTCCTACGAGCAGTACTTC.

CDR3 in DNA: TGTGCCAGCAATCCCGGGACTAGCGGGAGCTATGAGCAGTTCTTC. It encodes CASNPGTSGSYEQFF. The rearrangement joins TRBV7-6 to TRBJ2-1; TRBD2 matches at 14 bases. This CDR3 is 15 amino acids long. J gave up 8 bases and V 7 bases, and 7 bases lay outside the gene matches. Per the germline V gene, CDR1 is SGHVS and CDR2 is FNYEAQ.

The CDR3 loop reads CASRSFRGDGANVLTF. The CDR3, as DNA: TGTGCCAGCAGATCTTTTAGAGGGGATGGGGCCAACGTCCTGACTTTC. The chain employs TRBV7-9 and TRBJ2-6; D may match TRBD1 or TRBD2 (5 bases each). The ends were cut back, 6 bases at V and 3 bases at J, with 15 bases in the middle. The V gene's germline CDR1 is SEHNR and CDR2 FQNEAQ (reference sequence). CDR3 length: 16 amino acids.

The chain carries TRBV7-3 and TRBJ2-6; 7 bases map to TRBD2. The CDR3 contains 18 residues. V shed 6 bases and J 2 bases; nucleotides not matched to a gene: 13. Germline CDR1 is SGHTA and CDR2 is FQGTGA. This chain's CDR3 is CASSYGPSGNPGANVLTF. CDR3 in DNA: TGTGCCAGCAGTTACGGGCCTAGCGGTAATCCTGGGGCCAACGTCCTGACTTTC.

The chain employs TRBV29-1 and TRBJ1-2, with D maybe TRBD1 (5 bases). Looked up from germline, CDR1 is SQVTM and CDR2 is ANQGSEA. CDR3 length equals 14 residues. V lost 7 bases to trimming and J lost 3 bases, with 18 bases between them. CDR3 DNA: TGCAGCGCCGCCTACGGGGGGGGTGACTATGGCTACACCTTC. Protein product: CSAAYGGGDYGYTF.

This clone appeared a few times. This CDR3 is CASSSGTGLYSEQYF. Written as DNA, the CDR3 is TGTGCCAGCAGTTCCGGGACAGGGTTGTATAGCGAGCAGTACTTC. The genes are TRBV28 and TRBJ2-7; 9 positions agree with TRBD1. Germline V gene sequence: CDR1 MDHEN, CDR2 SYDVKM. The CDR3 covers 15 residues. Losses at the gene ends were 4 bases for V and 6 bases for J; bases not matched to a gene: 10.

The chain carries TRBV18 and TRBJ2-7, with 10 bases fitting TRBD1. Unmatched junction bases numbered 8, after V lost 3 bases and J lost 6 bases. The CDR3 sequence is 15 residues long. From germline, CDR1 is KGHSH and CDR2 LQKENI. The CDR3 nucleotides are TGTGCCAGCTCACCGACGACTGACAGGGGGCGCGAGCAGTACTTC. Protein sequence: CASSPTTDRGREQYF.

This CDR3 is CASKSMANTGELFF. CDR3 sequence (DNA): TGTGCCAGTAAATCGATGGCGAACACCGGGGAGCTGTTTTTT. The V and J genes are TRBV19 and TRBJ2-2; unclear D gene. This CDR3 region has 14 residues. Trimming cost V 7 bases and J 0 bases, with 9 bases left between them. CDR1 LNHDA and CDR2 SQIVND come from the germline V gene (reference sequence). Based on the CDR3 plus reference TRBV19 and TRBJ2-2, the full variable domain is DGGITQSPKYLFRKEGQNVTLSCEQNLNHDAMYWYRQDPGQGLRLIYYSQIVNDFQKGDIAEGYSVSREKKESFPLTVTSAQKNPTAFYLCASKSMANTGELFFGEGSRLTVL.

The chain uses TRBV7-9 and TRBJ2-7; weak D call: TRBD1 (7 bases). The CDR3 spans 19 residues. Germline lookup yields CDR1 SEHNR and CDR2 FQNEAQ (reference sequence). The ends were cut back, 0 bases at V and 5 bases at J, with 26 bases in the middle. The DNA of the CDR3 is TGTGCCAGCAGCTTAGCGGTGAGAGCAGGGGGACTGGGGTCCCACGAGCAGTACTTC. Its translation is CASSLAVRAGGLGSHEQYF.

The rearrangement joins TRBV30 to TRBJ1-2; tentative D call: TRBD1 (5 bases). This CDR3 has 16 residues. The V end lost 3 bases, the J end lost 5 bases, and 22 bases lay between the germline ends. CDR1 and CDR2 (germline): GTSNPN, SVGIG (reference sequence). This CDR3 reads CAWRGGAGLYDYGYTF. DNA for the CDR3: TGTGCCTGGAGGGGAGGGGCGGGCCTCTACGATTATGGCTACACCTTC.

This chain joins TRBV6-1 and TRBJ2-5; 11 bases are shared with TRBD1. The J call may be in error: the DNA end matches TRBJ2-7 better. Germline assignment: CDR1 MNHNS and CDR2 SASEGT. This CDR3 is built from 15 residues. The CDR3 DNA reads as TGTGCCAGCAGATACCGGGACAGGGGGTCCTACGAGCAGTACTTC. The encoded protein is CASRYRDRGSYEQYF.

Remarks on this clone: Germline and junction disagree at one end, which may indicate a read error. This CDR3 is also generated by other DNA sequences in the sample. V gene TRBV30 combines with J gene TRBJ1-1; D may be TRBD1 (5 bases). CDR3 size: 17 residues. The V gene's germline CDR1 is GTSNPN and CDR2 SVGIG (reference sequence). The CDR3 coding sequence is TGCGCCTGGAGGTCCCTCTTAGGGGTTGTGGAGTCCACTGAAGCTTTCTTT. Amino acids: CAWRSLLGVVESTEAFF.

The chain uses TRBV10-3 and TRBJ2-5; possible D gene TRBD1, 5 bases. The CDR3 totals 16 residues. CDR1 is ENHRY, CDR2 SYGVKD, per germline. Trimming pared 2 bases from V and 1 base from J, leaving 14 bases between. The DNA of the CDR3 is TGTGCCATCAGTGAGGTAGGGGCGAATACCCAAGAGACCCAGTACTTC. Its protein is CAISEVGANTQETQYF.

This chain connects TRBV5-6 to TRBJ2-5; 7 bases are shared with TRBD2. The DNA end lines up better with TRBJ2-7; the J call may be wrong. The germline gives CDR1 SGHDT, CDR2 YYEEEE. The CDR3 has 14 residues. DNA of the CDR3: TGTGCCAGCAGCTTGGGTGCGGGAGTCTACGAGCAGTACTTC. It yields the protein CASSLGAGVYEQYF.

The V and J genes are TRBV7-3 and TRBJ2-1; 8 bases are a match to TRBD2. Germline V CDR1 and CDR2: SGHTA, FQGTGA. The CDR3 length is 16 residues. The V gene end was trimmed by 5 bases and the J gene end by 3 bases; junction bases not matched to a gene: 9. The CDR3 bases are TGTGCCAGCAGCCCCCAGCGGGAGCGGAACTACAATGAGCAGTTCTTC. Encoded protein: CASSPQRERNYNEQFF.

The rearrangement joins TRBV5-6 to TRBJ2-3; D may match TRBD1 or TRBD2 (5 bases each). The germline V gene encodes CDR1 SGHDT and CDR2 YYEEEE. The CDR3 has 14 amino acids. V was shortened by 0 bases and J by 0 bases, with 5 bases between the two germline ends. The CDR3 nucleotides read TGTGCCAGCAGCTTGGGGGGGAGCACAGATACGCAGTATTTT. Protein: CASSLGGSTDTQYF.

This clone was counted a few times. V and J are TRBV28 and TRBJ1-1; D gene uncertain. V dropped 7 bases and J dropped 6 bases, with 9 bases sitting between them. Germline CDR1 MDHEN, CDR2 SYDVKM. The CDR3 consists of 11 residues. The CDR3 reads CASTTPAEAFF. Here the CDR3 DNA reads TGTGCCAGCACCACCCCGGCTGAAGCTTTCTTT. Together with reference TRBV28 and TRBJ1-1, the CDR3 gives the full variable domain: DVKVTQSSRYLVKRTGEKVFLECVQDMDHENMFWYRQDPGLGLRLIYFSYDVKMKEKGDIPEGYSVSREKKERFSLILESASTNQTSMYLCASTTPAEAFFGQGTRLTVV.

The rearrangement uses TRBV4-1 and TRBJ2-7; 9 bases map to TRBD2. Trimming cost V 4 bases and J 2 bases; bases outside gene matches: 3. The V gene's germline CDR1 is MGHRA and CDR2 YSYEKL. This CDR3 comprises 14 residues. The DNA of the CDR3 is TGCGCCAGCAGCCCAGGGACTAGCCCCTACGAGCAGTACTTC. Translation: CASSPGTSPYEQYF.

V gene TRBV5-1 combines with J gene TRBJ2-5; 10 nucleotides align to TRBD1. This CDR3 is 15 amino acids long. The J segment lost 5 bases and the V segment lost 3 bases, leaving 7 bases of the junction unmatched. Germline assignment: CDR1 SGHRS and CDR2 YFSETQ. CDR3 sequence reads: CASSSSGTGVETQYF. CDR3 nucleotide sequence: TGCGCCAGCAGCTCTTCCGGGACAGGGGTCGAGACCCAGTACTTC.

The genes are TRBV7-3 and TRBJ2-7; D possibly matches TRBD1 or TRBD2 (7 bases each). Germline CDR1 and CDR2: SGHTA and FQGTGA. The CDR3 spans 13 residues. V lost 3 bases and J 7 bases, leaving 13 bases between the germline ends. DNA of the CDR3: TGTGCCAGCAGCTTCAACAGGGGAGGGGAGCAGTACTTC. It yields the protein CASSFNRGGEQYF.

The chain joins TRBV10-3 to TRBJ1-5; a weak D match, TRBD1 (5 bases). In germline, CDR1 is ENHRY, CDR2 SYGVKD. The V gene lost 0 bases and the J gene lost 6 bases, with 12 bases spanning the gap. The CDR3 spans 15 residues. The CDR3 DNA reads TGTGCCATCAGTGAGTCTGAGACAGACGCTCAGCCCCAGCATTTT. The encoded protein is CAISESETDAQPQHF.

V and J are TRBV5-8 and TRBJ2-3, with 12 nucleotides matching TRBD2. Germline V CDR1 and CDR2: SGHTS, YDEGEE. V lost 7 bases, J lost 10 bases, and 13 bases stayed unmatched. The CDR3 spans 15 residues. The CDR3 spells CASRSRWTSGDAQYF. The CDR3 DNA is TGTGCCAGCCGGTCTAGGTGGACTAGCGGGGATGCGCAGTATTTT.

This clone was seen a single time. The chain has TRBV7-7 and TRBJ2-7; a possible D gene is TRBD1 (6 bases). The length of the CDR3 is 14 residues. V was shortened by 5 bases and J by 6 bases, with 17 bases between the two germline ends. CDR1 and CDR2 (germline): SSHAT, FNYEAQ (reference sequence). Here the CDR3 DNA reads TGTGCCAGCAGCCCCCTTTTGGGGGCGGGCGAGCAGTACTTC. It encodes CASSPLLGAGEQYF. The full variable domain, rest sourced from reference TRBV7-7 and TRBJ2-7, is GAGVSQSPRYKVTKRGQDVTLRCDPISSHATLYWYQQALGQGPEFLTYFNYEAQPDKSGLPSDRFSAERPEGSISTLTIQRTEQRDSAMYRCASSPLLGAGEQYFGPGTRLTVT.

This clone has just a few counts. The V gene is TRBV7-9, the J gene TRBJ1-1; D is unclear. Germline V gene data show CDR1 as SEHNR and CDR2 as FQNEAQ (reference sequence). The CDR3 covers 14 residues. V lost 3 bases to trimming and J lost 4 bases, with 12 bases between them. CDR3 coding DNA: TGTGCCAGCAGCTTTCGCGGTGTGGGCACTGAAGCTTTCTTT. This gives the protein CASSFRGVGTEAFF. Based on the CDR3 plus reference TRBV7-9 and TRBJ1-1, the full variable domain is DTGVSQNPRHKITKRGQNVTFRCDPISEHNRLYWYRQTLGQGPEFLTYFQNEAQLEKSRLLSDRFSAERPKGSFSTLEIQRTEQGDSAMYLCASSFRGVGTEAFFGQGTRLTVV.

This chain joins TRBV19 and TRBJ2-1, with TRBD2 matching over 8 bases. The germline V gene encodes CDR1 LNHDA and CDR2 SQIVND (reference sequence). V shed 5 bases, J shed 6 bases, and the junction held 6 bases outside the gene matches. This CDR3 spans 14 amino acids. The DNA for the CDR3 is TGTGCCAGTAGTCCCGGTCGGGAGGGCAATGAGCAGTTCTTC. The encoded protein is CASSPGREGNEQFF.

The V call is TRBV11-2, the J call TRBJ2-5; D ambiguous. CDR3 length: 13 amino acids. CDR1 SGHAT and CDR2 FQNNGV come from the germline V gene. V was pared by 3 bases and J by 0 bases, with 5 bases between. The CDR3 sequence: CASSFGYQETQYF. CDR3 nucleotide sequence: TGTGCCAGCAGCTTTGGTTACCAAGAGACCCAGTACTTC.

The rearrangement uses TRBV29-1 and TRBJ1-2; D ambiguous. V lost 3 bases to trimming and J lost 3 bases, with 8 bases between them. This CDR3 region has 12 residues. Germline lookup yields CDR1 SQVTM and CDR2 ANQGSEA. The CDR3: CSVDWFDYGYTF. CDR3 bases: TGCAGCGTTGATTGGTTTGACTATGGCTACACCTTC.

The rearrangement links TRBV5-1 to TRBJ1-2; 8 bases agree with TRBD1. The CDR3 sequence is 13 residues long. V dropped 1 base and J dropped 7; count of bases not matched to a gene: 3. Germline CDR1 SGHRS, CDR2 YFSETQ. The CDR3 is CASSLSGQGGYTF. The CDR3 region has the DNA TGCGCCAGCAGCTTGTCTGGACAGGGTGGCTACACCTTC. Full variable domain (rest looked up from reference TRBV5-1 and TRBJ1-2): KAGVTQTPRYLIKTRGQQVTLSCSPISGHRSVSWYQQTPGQGLQFLFEYFSETQRNKGNFPGRFSGRQFSNSRSEMNVSTLELGDSALYLCASSLSGQGGYTFGSGTRLTVV.

The V gene is TRBV7-2, the J gene TRBJ2-7; 14 bases line up with TRBD2. This CDR3 contains 18 residues. V gave up 3 bases and J gave up 0 bases; unmatched junction bases: 7. Looked up from germline, CDR1 is SGHTA and CDR2 is FQGNSA. The CDR3 here is CASSLGLAGETSSYEQYF. CDR3 sequence (DNA): TGTGCCAGCAGCTTGGGACTAGCGGGGGAGACGAGCTCCTACGAGCAGTACTTC.